The next 8 T cell receptor beta chains were all read from a single sample in a study of T cell clones after liver transplantation. Profiled with immunoSEQ multiplex PCR; TCRdb holds only in-frame clones, not every one. This table has roughly 20,000 clones, approximately 88% appearing once. The sequencing used CD8+ T cells from blood, collected before liver transplant. The receptor set was obtained from a human donor who received a liver transplant.

This chain joins TRBV21-1 and TRBJ1-5; TRBD1 is the table's D call and was not checked against the DNA. TRBV21-1 is a pseudogene locus. CDR3 size: 17 residues. CDR3 region: CASSKQGTGYSNQPQHF. The CDR3 coding sequence is TGTGCCAGCAGCAAGCAGGGGACGGGGTATAGCAATCAGCCCCAGCATTTT.

CDR3: CASGLGGPDTEAFF. As DNA, the CDR3 is TGTGCTAGTGGTTTGGGGGGTCCGGACACTGAAGCTTTCTTT. The chain joins TRBV12-5 to TRBJ1-1; D gene uncertain. Trimming left V 1 base short and J 3 bases short, with 9 bases between. The CDR3 sequence is 14 residues long. Per germline, CDR1 LGHNT and CDR2 FRNRAP.

This sequence joins TRBV27 and TRBJ2-7; TRBD1 matches 9 bases. V dropped 2 bases and J dropped 5; count of bases not matched to a gene: 4. CDR1 and CDR2 from the germline V gene are MNHEY and SMNVEV (reference sequence). This CDR3 is built from 14 residues. The CDR3, as DNA: TGTGCCAGCAGTTTAAAGGGACAGGGACACGAGCAGTACTTC. It is translated as CASSLKGQGHEQYF.

The chain has TRBV18 and TRBJ2-7, with 7 nucleotides matching TRBD2. V was clipped by 4 bases and J by 0 bases; unmatched bases: 9. The CDR3 totals 16 residues. Germline CDR1 and CDR2: KGHSH and LQKENI. CDR3 bases: TGTGCCAGCTCACTCACTCGGCGGGAGATCTCCTACGAGCAGTACTTC. It translates to CASSLTRREISYEQYF. Full variable domain (missing parts from reference TRBV18 and TRBJ2-7): NAGVMQNPRHLVRRRGQEARLRCSPMKGHSHVYWYRQLPEEGLKFMVYLQKENIIDESGMPKERFSAEFPKEGPSILRIQQVVRGDSAAYFCASSLTRREISYEQYFGPGTRLTVT.

The CDR3: CASSYTGAGEGEQYF. The CDR3 DNA is TGTGCCAGCAGTTACACTGGAGCGGGAGAGGGCGAGCAGTACTTC. The gene calls are TRBV6-5 and TRBJ2-7, with 8 bases matching TRBD2. The ends lost 2 bases at V and 6 bases at J; junction bases unmatched: 9. The CDR3 spans 15 residues. Germline V gene sequence: CDR1 MNHEY, CDR2 SVGAGI.

The chain links TRBV28 to TRBJ2-2; D unclear. This CDR3 has 14 residues. With 3 bases removed from V and 4 bases from J, the gap between germline ends came to 9 bases. Germline V CDR1 and CDR2: MDHEN, SYDVKM. This chain's CDR3 is CASSFRSSTGELFF. The CDR3 DNA sequence: TGTGCCAGCAGTTTTAGGTCCTCCACCGGGGAGCTGTTTTTT.

The chain employs TRBV28 and TRBJ1-2, with 8 nucleotides matching TRBD1. Germline V gene sequence: CDR1 MDHEN, CDR2 SYDVKM. Unmatched junction bases numbered 7, after V lost 6 bases and J lost 4 bases. The CDR3 totals 14 residues. The CDR3 DNA is TGTGCCAGCAGAAACCCAGGGGGCGGCTATGGCTACACCTTC. Encoded protein: CASRNPGGGYGYTF.

The chain recombines TRBV9 with TRBJ1-2, with D perhaps TRBD1 (6 bases). CDR3 size: 17 residues. Between the trimmed V and J ends, which lost 0 bases and 6 bases, there was a span of 21 bases. The germline gives CDR1 SGDLS, CDR2 YYNGEE. The CDR3 DNA reads TGTGCCAGCAGCGTAGTCAGCAGTGCCAGGGGAAAAAATGGCTACACCTTC. Translating gives CASSVVSSARGKNGYTF.